This T cell receptor beta chain was sequenced in a study of T cell responses to AZD1222 COVID-19 vaccine (dated by TCRdb to the early 2020s). A note on the overall study: AZD1222 recipients whose second dose came at about 4 weeks and those whose second dose came at about 12 weeks were combined into one group, since spike-specific TCR depth and breadth did not differ between the two schedules. A total of over 230 trial participants underwent TCR sequencing, of whom about 210 received two doses of AZD1222 and about 25 received two doses of the MenACWY control vaccine. Trial participants were enrolled by age into subgroups of 18-55, 56-69 and 70-plus years, and about 150, 27 and 61 TCR-sequenced participants, respectively, were included in these subgroups. Broader findings and caveats from the paper: CD4 TCRs associated with the vaccine covered the entire spike protein, and the dominant responses were in regions 160-218 and 743-854. Most participants were white British and females outnumbered males, and the authors suggested that clonal diversity may have been underestimated. Because no day 14 peak-response samples were available, the repertoires could be characterized only after the peak T cell response. Epitopes outside the regions mutated in the B.1.351 and B.1.1.7 variants were reportedly recognized by nearly half of the unique spike-specific TCRs. A significant rise in spike-specific TCR breadth and depth was observed after two AZD1222 doses relative to day 0 and relative to MenACWY recipients. The 56-69-year group was small, and its depth increase did not reach significance, likely because of low power. Conclusions about previously exposed vaccinees were limited because only a handful of AZD1222 recipients were SARS-CoV-2 seropositive at baseline.

The intended sense of this specimen's time point label: baseline before first vaccination. The vaccinee samples were drawn from two UK trials, COV001 and COV002, one of which was a single-blind randomized controlled phase 2/3 trial testing AZD1222 (ChAdOx1 nCoV-19) in healthy adults. Trial participant PBMC samples were collected at day 0 and day 28 after the second dose for TCRbeta chain sequencing. For this chain, trimming is 2 bases at the V end and 3 bases at the J end, and the number of junction bases without a gene match is 4. Taken from cysteine to phenylalanine, the CDR3 has 16 residues. Only the CDR3 DNA stays, 48 bases, in frame from base 1. According to the germline V gene, CDR1 reads MDHEN and CDR2 reads SYDVKM. A remark on this clone: The antigen it binds to is not known. Base qualities are not at hand, and no much larger clone is one base apart.

The CDR3 regions of human TCRbeta chains were analyzed by immunosequencing. The authors processed their data as follows. TCRs in the repertoires were matched against a reference library of SARS-CoV-2-specific TCRs that had been generated with the MIRA antigen-specificity platform. Breadth was defined as the fraction of unique TCRs that were SARS-CoV-2-associated, and depth was defined as the fraction of total T cells that were SARS-CoV-2-associated. Each spike-specific TCR was assigned to its reactive spike region and to a CD4 or CD8 class using the MIRA data. Log10-transformed breadth and depth values were compared by one-way ANOVA with Sidak's multiple comparisons tests. This is the immuneACCESS table as TCRdb keeps it, with only in-frame sequences that have V and J called. A part of the clones is gone; compared with another copy, unresolved V genes explain less than half, and the rest is unexplained. V and J calls and clone size are given by that table; D and trimming were obtained from the DNA. The sample yields about 73,000 clones; 88% were counted once. Roughly 20% of the sample comes from the top ten.

The starting material was peripheral blood, obtained on day 0 of AZD1222 vaccination. This sequence originates from an adult in good health. Rearrangement joined TRBV28 to TRBJ2-2, with TRBD1 matching 9 junction bases. The bases read TGTGCCAGCAGTTTAGGGACAGGGCGAGACACCGGGGAGCTGTTTTTT. Its amino acids are CASSLGTGRDTGELFF. Full variable domain (CDR3 extended with the reference TRBV28 and TRBJ2-2 proteins): DVKVTQSSRYLVKRTGEKVFLECVQDMDHENMFWYRQDPGLGLRLIYFSYDVKMKEKGDIPEGYSVSREKKERFSLILESASTNQTSMYLCASSLGTGRDTGELFFGEGSRLTVL.